This T cell receptor (beta chain) originates from a study of blood T cell repertoires in COVID-19. For the study at large: The study drew acute and convalescent COVID-19 samples from the United States, Italy and Spain. From T cells, B-cell-depleted T cells, or PBMCs came the material, which was cDNA or gDNA.

The authors' processing: Using reference gene primer amplification, nucleated cell counts were estimated. Method: immunoSEQ multiplex PCR; TCRdb's copy keeps in-frame clones and lacks some. V and J calls and clone size are given by that table; D and trimming were obtained from the DNA. Here the sample spans more than 90,000 clones, roughly 80% being singletons. This receptor was identified in a man in his 70s with acute or convalescent COVID-19. The specimen sequenced was peripheral blood.

CDR3 in DNA: TGTGCCTGGAGTGCCCTCCCGGACTTACCTCTTTACCACAATGAGCAGTTCTTC. It codes for CAWSALPDLPLYHNEQFF. The rearrangement uses TRBV30 and TRBJ2-1; perhaps TRBD2 as D (5 bases). CDR1 is GTSNPN, CDR2 SVGIG, per germline (reference sequence). The CDR3 is made up of 18 amino acids. V lost 1 base, J lost 5 bases, and 24 bases lay in between.